These 13 T cell receptor beta chains share one sample of origin, sequenced in a study of blood T cell repertoires in COVID-19. Sequenced by immunoSEQ multiplex PCR; TCRdb stores in-frame clones only, minus some. The data hold 400,000 or so clones, with 90% observed a single time. Sample: PBMCs or T cells enriched from blood (not recorded which). The receptors were sampled from a man aged 18 to 29 who had recovered from COVID-19.

This clone was counted once. The chain combines TRBV6-1 with TRBJ1-1; D is perhaps TRBD1 (6 bases). Germline CDR1 MNHNS, CDR2 SASEGT. V lost 3 bases and J lost 8, with 16 bases in between. The CDR3 covers 14 residues. DNA of the CDR3: TGTGCCAGCAGTGATGGCCAGGGGCTTAGGGAAGCTTTCTTT. Its translation is CASSDGQGLREAFF.

This chain connects TRBV12-5 to TRBJ2-5; 11 bases map to TRBD1. Germline CDR1 LGHNT, CDR2 FRNRAP. V shed 5 bases and J 3 bases; nucleotides not matched to a gene: 5. The CDR3 loop spans 15 amino acids. In nucleotides, the CDR3 is TGTGCTAGTGGTCTGGGGACAGGGGGGAAAGAGACCCAGTACTTC. Translated: CASGLGTGGKETQYF.

This chain connects TRBV2 to TRBJ1-5, with a tentative D call TRBD1 (6 bases). The CDR3 loop spans 15 amino acids. With 2 bases removed from V and 2 bases from J, the gap between germline ends came to 10 bases. Germline V gene data show CDR1 as SNHLY and CDR2 as FYNNEI. The CDR3, as DNA: TGTGCCAGCAGTGAAAATGGGGGCGGCAATCAGCCCCAGCATTTT. It translates to CASSENGGGNQPQHF.

The chain carries TRBV5-1 and TRBJ2-1, with 10 nucleotides matching TRBD2. Germline CDR1 reads SGHRS; CDR2 reads YFSETQ. Trimming took 1 base from V and 5 from J; bases not matched to a gene: 3. CDR3 size: 15 residues. The CDR3 loop reads CASSLSGLANNEQFF. The CDR3 DNA reads as TGCGCCAGCAGCTTGTCGGGACTAGCGAACAATGAGCAGTTCTTC.

This sequence joins TRBV27 and TRBJ1-5; a possible D gene is TRBD1 (6 bases). Germline V CDR1 and CDR2: MNHEY, SMNVEV (reference sequence). Trimming cost V 1 base and J 0 bases, with 10 bases left between them. This CDR3 contains 16 residues. CDR3 in amino acids: CASSLYGTLSNQPQHF. The CDR3, as DNA: TGTGCCAGCAGTTTATACGGGACACTTAGCAATCAGCCCCAGCATTTT.

The chain is built from TRBV18 and TRBJ1-1; D unclear. Between the trimmed V and J ends, which lost 3 bases and 1 base, there was a span of 6 bases. CDR1 and CDR2 from the germline V gene are KGHSH and LQKENI. This CDR3 has 13 amino acids. DNA of the CDR3: TGTGCCAGCTCACCGGTTAGGAACACTGAAGCTTTCTTT. Translation: CASSPVRNTEAFF.

This chain connects TRBV2 to TRBJ1-1, with a possible D match to TRBD1 (5 bases). The CDR3 extends over 12 amino acids. The V gene's germline CDR1 is SNHLY and CDR2 FYNNEI. V lost 8 bases and J 1 base, leaving 8 bases between the germline ends. CDR3 region: CASGAENTEAFF. CDR3 in DNA: TGTGCCAGCGGGGCCGAGAACACTGAAGCTTTCTTT.

A few counts support this clone. The DNA of the CDR3 is TGTGCCAGCAGTGAAGCAGGGGGGGGACAGGGGTTGAACACCATATATTTT. It translates to CASSEAGGGQGLNTIYF. The chain recombines TRBV6-1 with TRBJ1-3; 10 nucleotides match TRBD1. Trimming at V came to 0 bases and at J to 7 bases, leaving 9 bases not matched to a gene. The CDR3 contains 17 residues. Germline V lookup: CDR1 MNHNS, CDR2 SASEGT.

CDR3 sequence (DNA): TGCGCCAGCAGTACCTCACTAGCGGGAGATTACACCGGGGAGCTGTTTTTT. Protein product: CASSTSLAGDYTGELFF. The chain uses TRBV5-1 and TRBJ2-2, with TRBD2 matching over 11 bases. Germline V gene lookup returns CDR1 SGHRS and CDR2 YFSETQ. The V gene end was trimmed by 5 bases and the J gene end by 3 bases; junction bases not matched to a gene: 9. The CDR3 has 17 amino acids. The variable domain in full, completed from reference TRBV5-1 and TRBJ2-2, reads KAGVTQTPRYLIKTRGQQVTLSCSPISGHRSVSWYQQTPGQGLQFLFEYFSETQRNKGNFPGRFSGRQFSNSRSEMNVSTLELGDSALYLCASSTSLAGDYTGELFFGEGSRLTVL.

The chain combines TRBV25-1 with TRBJ1-1, with D unclear. The CDR3 sequence is 12 residues long. Germline V gives CDR1 MGHDK, CDR2 SYGVNS. V was clipped by 4 bases and J by 5 bases, with 8 bases between them. The CDR3 DNA follows: TGTGCCAGCAGTGGATTCCAGACTGAAGCTTTCTTT. Residues: CASSGFQTEAFF.

The chain employs TRBV21-1 and TRBJ2-7; the table calls TRBD1, which could not be checked here. TRBV21-1 is given as a pseudogene. This CDR3 has 15 amino acids. CDR3 nucleotide sequence: TGTGCCAGCAGCCACCGGGACAGGGGAGCCTACGAGCAGTACTTC. Its protein product is CASSHRDRGAYEQYF.

The CDR3, as DNA: TGTGCCAGCAGCTTAGTAGGTAGCGGGGGAACCTACGAGCAGTACTTC. This translates into CASSLVGSGGTYEQYF. The gene calls are TRBV11-2 and TRBJ2-7, with TRBD2 identical over 9 bases. V gave up 1 base and J gave up 2 bases; unmatched junction bases: 6. Germline lookup yields CDR1 SGHAT and CDR2 FQNNGV. The CDR3 spans 16 residues.

The rearrangement links TRBV30 to TRBJ1-5, with a possible D match to TRBD1 (5 bases). From germline, CDR1 is GTSNPN and CDR2 SVGIG (reference sequence). V was trimmed by 5 bases and J by 4 bases, leaving 15 bases between them. CDR3 length equals 14 residues. The CDR3 coding sequence is TGTGCCTGGGGGCGGGACGACCGGAATCAGCCCCAGCATTTT. Encoded protein: CAWGRDDRNQPQHF. The full variable domain, completed using reference TRBV30 and TRBJ1-5, is SQTIHQWPATLVQPVGSPLSLECTVEGTSNPNLYWYRQAAGRGLQLLFYSVGIGQISSEVPQNLSASRPQDRQFILSSKKLLLSDSGFYLCAWGRDDRNQPQHFGDGTRLSIL.